A selection of T cell receptor beta chains follows, all from one sample in a study of regulatory T cells in long-lasting Graves disease. TCRdb redid the calling of the multiplex PCR reads with MiXCR, one entry per CDR3 protein. Seen here are over 650,000 distinct CDR3 sequences, 25% to 35% observed once, and the top ten hold under 50%. The material sequenced was peripheral blood mononuclear cells (PBMCs), taken when the disease was refractory, from a patient treated with antithyroid drugs. Receptors originate from a female donor with Graves disease. The CDR3 runs from the conserved cysteine through the conserved F or W. The D gene is left open where the match is weak. Clone size, where shown, is once, few, many, or a class for clones that have expanded.

>TRBD2|TRBJ2-7|TRBV5-5|-
CASSFTLAGVGEQYF
TGTGCCAGCAGCTTCACACTAGCGGGAGTGGGCGAGCAGTACTTC
>-|TRBJ1-2|TRBV18|few
CASSPLSGEGYTF
TGTGCCAGCTCACCACTCTCTGGCGAAGGCTACACCTTC
>TRBD1|TRBJ1-2|TRBV6-2/TRBV6-3|few
CASSHPRRQGTLYGYTF
TGTGCCAGCAGTCATCCCCGCAGACAGGGGACACTCTATGGCTACACCTTC
>TRBD1|TRBJ1-2|TRBV2|-
CASRDRDRAYGYTF
TGTGCCAGCAGAGACCGGGACAGGGCCTATGGCTACACCTTC
>-|TRBJ1-2|TRBV19|once
CASSIGAGDGVTF
TGTGCCAGTAGTATCGGCGCAGGCGACGGAGTCACCTTC
>-|TRBJ1-2|TRBV7-9|-
CASSRPRRRRVVGYTF
TGTGCCAGCAGCCGTCCCCGACGGAGACGCGTCGTGGGCTACACCTTC
>-|TRBJ1-2|TRBV5-1|few
CASSTQISNYGYTF
TGCGCCAGCAGCACACAGATTTCTAACTATGGCTACACCTTC
>-|TRBJ2-2|TRBV6-2/TRBV6-3|-
CASSYSRRGELFF
TGTGCCAGCAGTTATTCACGACGCGGGGAGCTGTTTTTT
>-|TRBJ1-3|TRBV11-2|-
CASSFVSSAGNTIYF
TGTGCCAGCAGCTTCGTGTCCAGTGCTGGAAACACCATATATTTT
>TRBD1|TRBJ1-2|TRBV7-9|-
CASSLGGQGLGYTF
TGTGCCAGCAGCTTAGGGGGACAGGGGCTTGGCTACACCTTC
>-|TRBJ1-1|TRBV2|-
CASSQGGSNTEAFF
TGTGCCAGCAGTCAAGGGGGGTCGAACACTGAAGCTTTCTTT
>-|TRBJ1-5|TRBV28|-
CASSPLGGLNQPQHF
TGTGCCAGCAGCCCACTAGGGGGTCTCAATCAGCCCCAGCATTTT
>-|TRBJ1-1|TRBV12-3/TRBV12-4|-
CASTPLRGGLNRAFF
TGTGCCAGCACCCCCCTTCGAGGCGGATTGAATAGAGCTTTCTTT
>TRBD2|TRBJ2-6|TRBV5-1|-
CASSLVTSGSGANVLTF
TGCGCCAGCAGCTTGGTCACTAGCGGCTCTGGGGCCAACGTCCTGACTTTC
>-|TRBJ1-2|TRBV27|few
CASSPHPSGNYGYTF
TGTGCCAGCAGTCCGCACCCATCAGGGAACTATGGCTACACCTTC
>-|TRBJ1-2|TRBV11-2|many
CASSLGQAFGYGYTF
TGTGCCAGCAGCTTAGGACAGGCCTTCGGCTATGGCTACACCTTC
>TRBD2|TRBJ2-7|TRBV5-4|-
CASSLVLAGAFVEQYF
TGTGCCAGCAGCTTGGTCCTAGCGGGAGCGTTTGTCGAGCAGTACTTC
>-|TRBJ2-2|TRBV5-1|-
CASSQLLRQAGELFF
TGCGCCAGCAGCCAACTACTGCGCCAAGCCGGGGAGCTGTTTTTT
>-|TRBJ1-5|TRBV12-3/TRBV12-4|-
CASSYRRTNQPQHF
TGTGCCAGCAGTTATAGGAGAACGAATCAGCCCCAGCATTTT
>-|TRBJ1-6|TRBV27|-
CASSADSSYNPPLHF
TGTGCCAGCAGTGCCGACAGCTCCTATAATCCACCCCTCCACTTT
>TRBD2|TRBJ2-1|TRBV5-5|-
CASRPRVAGGYNEQFF
TGTGCCAGCCGCCCAAGGGTAGCGGGAGGGTACAATGAGCAGTTCTTC
>TRBD1|TRBJ1-5|TRBV19|once
CASSRGGQGADWNQPQHF
TGTGCCAGTAGTAGGGGAGGACAGGGGGCGGATTGGAATCAGCCCCAGCATTTT
>-|TRBJ2-1|TRBV28|many
CASSDEQFF
TGTGCCAGCAGTGATGAGCAGTTCTTC
>-|TRBJ1-5|TRBV18|few
CASSDLEGQPQHF
TGTGCCAGCTCAGACTTAGAAGGTCAGCCCCAGCATTTT
>-|TRBJ2-2|TRBV5-5|-
CASSAGVRTGELFF
TGTGCCAGCAGCGCAGGGGTCCGCACCGGGGAGCTGTTTTTT
>TRBD2|TRBJ2-7|TRBV6-1|few
CASSLGGGSGRAWNYEQYF
TGTGCCAGCAGTCTCGGTGGGGGTAGCGGGAGGGCCTGGAACTACGAGCAGTACTTC
>-|TRBJ1-2|TRBV2|many
CASREEANYGYTF
TGTGCCAGCAGGGAGGAGGCTAACTATGGCTACACCTTC
>-|TRBJ1-5|TRBV30|-
CAWSDGSNQPQHF
TGTGCCTGGAGTGACGGGTCGAATCAGCCCCAGCATTTT
>TRBD2|TRBJ2-7|TRBV6-1|-
CASTTSGVYEQYF
TGTGCCAGCACCACTAGCGGGGTCTACGAGCAGTACTTC
>-|TRBJ1-2|TRBV6-1|-
CASRTGYGYTF
TGTGCCAGCAGGACAGGCTATGGCTACACCTTC
>-|TRBJ1-1|TRBV29-1|-
CSVVGGSEAFF
TGCAGCGTTGTAGGAGGGAGTGAAGCTTTCTTT
>TRBD2|TRBJ2-2|TRBV3-1|-
CASSREEGGPFGGELFF
TGTGCCAGCAGCAGAGAAGAGGGAGGGCCGTTTGGCGGGGAGCTGTTTTTT
>-|TRBJ2-2|TRBV11-2|many
CASSLGAQITGELFF
TGTGCCAGCAGCTTAGGTGCACAGATTACCGGGGAGCTGTTTTTT
>-|TRBJ2-1|TRBV20-1|few
CSARAWNNYNEQFF
TGCAGTGCTAGAGCGTGGAACAACTACAATGAGCAGTTCTTC
>-|TRBJ1-2|TRBV3-1|few
CASSQVQRGYGYTF
TGTGCCAGCAGCCAAGTCCAAAGGGGGTACGGCTACACCTTC
>TRBD1|TRBJ1-2|TRBV6-1|-
CATSGTGAYGYTF
TGTGCCACCTCCGGGACAGGGGCCTATGGCTACACCTTC
>TRBD2|TRBJ2-7|TRBV6-4|-
CASSAASGVPSYEQYF
TGTGCCAGCAGTGCAGCTAGCGGGGTACCATCCTACGAGCAGTACTTC
>-|TRBJ2-7|TRBV27|-
CASACRTYEQYF
TGTGCCAGCGCCTGCCGGACCTACGAGCAGTACTTC
>-|TRBJ1-6|TRBV11-2|few
CASSPHYNNSPLHF
TGTGCCAGCAGCCCACATTATAATAATTCACCCCTCCACTTT
>-|TRBJ2-7|TRBV18|-
CASSPTVGSYEQYF
TGTGCCAGCTCACCCACCGTGGGCTCCTACGAGCAGTACTTC
>TRBD1|TRBJ2-7|TRBV12-3/TRBV12-4|many
CASSRSPGQGDEQYF
TGTGCCAGCAGTCGATCGCCGGGACAGGGCGACGAGCAGTACTTC
>-|TRBJ2-5|TRBV12-3/TRBV12-4|-
CASRQLGTETQYF
TGTGCCAGTCGACAGTTGGGGACGGAGACCCAGTACTTC
>-|TRBJ1-1|TRBV9|-
CASSVNSHTEAFF
TGTGCCAGCAGCGTCAACAGCCACACTGAAGCTTTCTTT